The 10 T cell receptor beta chains given below trace back to one sample, sequenced in a study of T cells in Graves' hyperthyroidism and ophthalmopathy. The TCR beta CDR3 regions underwent amplification using RNA transcripts as the source. When the TCR CDR3 underwent first-round RT-PCR, the HTBI primer set was used. One entry per CDR3 protein results from TCRdb running MiXCR on the multiplex PCR reads. This table holds about 270,000 distinct CDR3 sequences, 22% found once. Sequencing input: blood. These receptors all come from a man aged 30-40 years with Graves' ophthalmopathy.

This clonotype showed up many times. V is TRBV29-1 and J is TRBJ1-1; D is perhaps TRBD1 (6 bases). The CDR3 is 14 residues long. Deletions cut 7 bases from V and 2 bases from J, with 17 bases between. Germline CDR1 SQVTM, CDR2 ANQGSEA. CDR3 sequence reads: CSGQRRGSNTEAFF. CDR3 in DNA: TGCAGCGGCCAGCGAAGGGGGAGTAACACTGAAGCTTTCTTT.

This clonotype was found a few times. The V and J genes are TRBV4-2 and TRBJ1-5; 7 nucleotides line up with TRBD1. The V gene's germline CDR1 is LGHNA and CDR2 YNFKEQ. The CDR3 length is 17 residues. Trimming took 2 bases from V and 4 from J; bases not matched to a gene: 11. Here the CDR3 DNA reads TGTGCCAGCAGCCAATTCAGGACAGGCTCGATGAATCAGCCCCAGCATTTT. Translated: CASSQFRTGSMNQPQHF.

There are many counts of this clonotype. The genes are TRBV3-1 and TRBJ2-2; D is unclear. Germline assignment: CDR1 LGHDT and CDR2 YNNKEL (reference sequence). V was trimmed by 2 bases and J by 5 bases, leaving 3 bases between them. This CDR3 region has 12 residues. The CDR3 spells CASSQPTGELFF. In nucleotides, the CDR3 is TGTGCCAGCAGCCAACCGACCGGGGAGCTGTTTTTT.

This chain connects TRBV29-1 to TRBJ2-7, with 11 nucleotides matching TRBD2. J lost 2 bases, V lost 4 bases, and 1 base had no gene match. CDR1 SQVTM and CDR2 ANQGSEA come from the germline V gene. The CDR3 extends over 13 amino acids. This chain's CDR3 is CSVGLAGPYEQYF. In DNA form, the CDR3 reads TGCAGCGTTGGACTAGCGGGACCCTACGAGCAGTACTTC.

This clonotype turned up a few times. The V call is TRBV6-5, the J call TRBJ1-5; the D gene is possibly TRBD1 (5 bases). This CDR3 region has 18 residues. Germline V gives CDR1 MNHEY, CDR2 SVGAGI. V lost 2 bases, J lost 0 bases, and 17 bases lay in between. In DNA form, the CDR3 reads TGTGCCAGCAGTTACACATTCACAGGCGTTTCTAGCAATCAGCCCCAGCATTTT. The encoded protein is CASSYTFTGVSSNQPQHF.

This clonotype was found a few times. CDR3 residues: CASSLGLGADTQYF. In DNA form, the CDR3 reads TGTGCCAGCAGCTTAGGACTAGGAGCAGATACGCAGTATTTT. V is TRBV11-3 and J is TRBJ2-3, with D possibly matching TRBD2 (6 bases). V was clipped by 1 base and J by 4 bases, with 9 bases between them. The CDR3 runs to 14 residues. Looked up from germline, CDR1 is SGHNT and CDR2 is YENEEA.

This clonotype was seen ten or more times. This sequence joins TRBV11-3 and TRBJ2-7, with a possible D match to TRBD2 (6 bases). Germline assignment: CDR1 SGHNT and CDR2 YENEEA. The CDR3 covers 14 residues. V was shortened by 2 bases and J by 3 bases, with 11 bases between the two germline ends. The CDR3 nucleotides read TGTGCCAGCAGCTTATTCGAGGGAGGCTACGAGCAGTACTTC. This codes for CASSLFEGGYEQYF.

This clonotype was counted only a few times. The V call is TRBV20-1, the J call TRBJ1-4; D not resolved. Germline V CDR1 and CDR2: DFQATT, SNEGSKA (reference sequence). Deletions cut 0 bases from V and 8 bases from J, with 7 bases between. This CDR3 is built from 12 residues. The CDR3 sequence: CSARDAVEKLFF. The CDR3 nucleotides read TGCAGTGCTAGAGATGCGGTGGAAAAACTGTTTTTT.

The rearrangement links TRBV6-1 to TRBJ1-2; TRBD1 might be the D (5 bases). Germline-derived CDR1 and CDR2 are MNHNS and SASEGT. The CDR3 has 14 residues. Trimming pared 5 bases from V and 3 bases from J, leaving 13 bases between. CDR3 sequence: CASSLSTGDYGYTF. CDR3 sequence (DNA): TGTGCCAGCAGTCTGAGTACGGGGGACTATGGCTACACCTTC.

This chain uses TRBV10-3 with TRBJ2-2; TRBD1 aligns across 10 bases. The length of the CDR3 is 15 residues. CDR1 ENHRY and CDR2 SYGVKD come from the germline V gene. Unmatched junction bases numbered 5, after V lost 10 bases and J lost 0 bases. The CDR3 reads CATLGTGANTGELFF. The CDR3 DNA reads TGTGCCACCCTGGGGACAGGGGCGAACACCGGGGAGCTGTTTTTT.